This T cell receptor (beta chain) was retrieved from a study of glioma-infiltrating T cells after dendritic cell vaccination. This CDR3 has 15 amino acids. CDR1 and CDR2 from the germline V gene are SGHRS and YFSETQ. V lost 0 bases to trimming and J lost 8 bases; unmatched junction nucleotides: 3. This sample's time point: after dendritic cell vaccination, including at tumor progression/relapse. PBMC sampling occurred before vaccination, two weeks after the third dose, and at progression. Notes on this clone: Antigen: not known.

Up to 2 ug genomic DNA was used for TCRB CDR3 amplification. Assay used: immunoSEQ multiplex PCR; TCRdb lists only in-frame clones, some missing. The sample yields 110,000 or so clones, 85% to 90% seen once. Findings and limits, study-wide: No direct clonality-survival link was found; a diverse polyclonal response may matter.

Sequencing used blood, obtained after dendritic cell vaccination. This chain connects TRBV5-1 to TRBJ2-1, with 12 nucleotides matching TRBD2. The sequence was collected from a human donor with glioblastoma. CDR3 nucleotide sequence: TGCGCCAGCAGCTTGGCTAGCGGGAGGGCCGATGAGCAGTTCTTC. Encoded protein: CASSLASGRADEQFF.